This TCR beta chain was retrieved from a study of T-cell reconstitution after alpha-beta-depleted transplantation in children. The CDR3 extends over 16 amino acids. Trimming took off 6 bases at V and 0 bases at J, with 15 bases between the two ends. TCRbeta library construction was performed incorporating unique molecular identifiers. TCRdb fed the PCR reads into MiXCR, producing one record per CDR3 protein. The sample holds around 700,000 distinct CDR3 sequences, roughly 13% seen once. This clonotype has ten or more counts. The TCR sequence derives from a girl aged 2 to 9 with congenital amegakaryocytic thrombocytopenia, due to receive a stem cell transplant. Sequencing used PBMCs, obtained before TCRalphabeta/CD19-depleted stem cell transplant. This chain links TRBV12-3 or TRBV12-4 with TRBJ2-1, with a possible D match to TRBD2 (6 bases). The CDR3 protein is CASRPSGSTSYNEQFF. CDR3 nucleotide sequence: TGTGCCAGCAGGCCAAGCGGGTCAACCTCCTACAATGAGCAGTTCTTC.